The 12 T cell receptor beta chains given below trace back to one sample, sequenced in a study of beta chain features in type 1 diabetes (dated by TCRdb to 2016 to 2019). The method was the immunoSEQ multiplex PCR assay. The High Capacity cDNA Reverse Transcription Kit was used to reverse transcribe all of the isolated RNA, meaning that expressed TCRB transcripts were what got sequenced. Not all clones reach the TCRdb copy of this immuneACCESS table, which keeps in-frame sequences only. Checked studies attribute under half of the gap to unresolved V genes and leave the rest unexplained. The table for this sample lists just under 150,000 clones; about 9.4% of them were counted only once. The ten biggest clones cover 1.3% of the sample. The sequencing sample was made of naive CD4+ T cells from blood. The sample's cell subset or site label, decoded: true naive CD4+ T cells. These receptors were taken from a man aged 18 to 29 in good health.

This rearrangement joins TRBV6-1 to TRBJ2-1, with a possible D match to TRBD2 (6 bases). The CDR3 sequence is 12 residues long. In germline, CDR1 is MNHNS, CDR2 SASEGT. Trimming took 9 bases from V and 9 from J, leaving 15 bases between them. The CDR3 DNA reads TGTGCCAGTTATGCGGGACTCCTTGAGCAGTTCTTC. It translates to CASYAGLLEQFF.

This chain joins TRBV11-2 and TRBJ1-6; 7 bases match TRBD1. Germline trimming cut 5 bases from V and 13 bases from J; bases unmatched to any gene: 5. The CDR3 has 12 amino acids. The germline CDR1 and CDR2 sequences are SGHAT and FQNNGV. In DNA form, the CDR3 reads TGTGCCAGCAGCGATGACAGGGCGCCCCTCCACTTT. This sequence encodes CASSDDRAPLHF.

This clone was seen many times. The chain carries TRBV7-9 and TRBJ2-3; TRBD1 matches 7 bases. The ends lost 5 bases at V and 4 bases at J; junction bases unmatched: 9. Germline assignment: CDR1 SEHNR and CDR2 FQNEAQ (reference sequence). This CDR3 comprises 15 residues. CDR3 nucleotide sequence: TGTGCCAGCAGCGCACAGGGGATTAGAGCAGATACGCAGTATTTT. This codes for CASSAQGIRADTQYF.

The V gene is TRBV5-1, the J gene TRBJ2-4; the D gene is possibly TRBD1 (6 bases). The CDR3 extends over 15 amino acids. The V and J ends lost 3 bases and 1 base respectively, with 11 bases between them. CDR1 is SGHRS and CDR2 is YFSETQ in the germline V gene. The CDR3 region has the DNA TGCGCCAGCAGCTCCCAGGGGACCGCCAAAAACATTCAGTACTTC. This translates into CASSSQGTAKNIQYF.

The chain uses TRBV5-8 and TRBJ2-5; TRBD1 aligns across 8 bases. The V gene end was trimmed by 4 bases and the J gene end by 1 base; junction bases not matched to a gene: 3. Germline lookup yields CDR1 SGHTS and CDR2 YDEGEE. CDR3 length equals 14 residues. The CDR3 sequence is CASSPGGLQETQYF. The CDR3 bases are TGTGCCAGCAGCCCAGGGGGCCTCCAAGAGACCCAGTACTTC.

The rearrangement links TRBV10-3 to TRBJ1-2; TRBD1 aligns across 8 bases. The CDR3 runs 16 residues. The V gene end was trimmed by 4 bases and the J gene end by 2 bases; junction bases not matched to a gene: 9. From germline, CDR1 is ENHRY and CDR2 SYGVKD. The CDR3 sequence is CAISALDRVFNYGYTF. CDR3 nucleotides: TGTGCCATCAGTGCATTGGACAGGGTTTTCAACTATGGCTACACCTTC.

There are a few counts of this clone. The chain links TRBV7-2 to TRBJ2-5; 14 nucleotides line up with TRBD2. Losses at the gene ends were 3 bases for V and 3 bases for J; bases not matched to a gene: 3. Looked up from germline, CDR1 is SGHTA and CDR2 is FQGNSA. CDR3 length: 16 amino acids. Here the CDR3 DNA reads TGTGCCAGCAGCTTCGGACTAGCGGGGGGCAAAGAGACCCAGTACTTC. It yields the protein CASSFGLAGGKETQYF.

This clone turned up a few times. This sequence joins TRBV6-5 and TRBJ2-7; D uncertain. The length of the CDR3 is 13 residues. V shed 2 bases and J shed 2 bases, with 7 bases lying between them. Germline V lookup: CDR1 MNHEY, CDR2 SVGAGI. CDR3 DNA sequence: TGTGCCAGCAGTTACAGCTTCCCCTACGAGCAGTACTTC. Amino acids: CASSYSFPYEQYF.

The chain is built from TRBV5-4 and TRBJ2-3, with 10 bases fitting TRBD2. The ends lost 4 bases at V and 8 bases at J; junction bases unmatched: 10. The CDR3 loop spans 15 amino acids. CDR1 and CDR2 from the germline V gene are SGHNT and YYREEE (reference sequence). The CDR3 loop is CASSQWVTSGFTQYF. The CDR3, as DNA: TGTGCCAGCAGCCAATGGGTGACTAGCGGGTTTACGCAGTATTTT.

This clone was observed a few times. The chain uses TRBV7-9 and TRBJ1-3, with a possible D match to TRBD1 (5 bases). The CDR3 is 14 amino acids. V lost 3 bases, J lost 2 bases, and 8 bases lay in between. Germline V lookup: CDR1 SEHNR, CDR2 FQNEAQ (reference sequence). CDR3 sequence: CASSFHRTGNTIYF. Written as DNA, the CDR3 is TGTGCCAGCAGCTTCCACAGGACTGGAAACACCATATATTTT.

V usage is TRBV19 and J usage is TRBJ1-4; D remains ambiguous. The V gene's germline CDR1 is LNHDA and CDR2 SQIVND (reference sequence). The germline V and J ends were trimmed by 5 bases and 4 bases, with 14 bases remaining between them. CDR3 length: 15 amino acids. The CDR3 DNA reads TGTGCCAGTAGTGCTCCGGGAGTCGGTAATGAAAAACTGTTTTTT. Translated, it gives CASSAPGVGNEKLFF.

This clone came up a few times. The chain has TRBV13 and TRBJ2-4; D might be TRBD1 (6 bases). The germline V gene has CDR1 PRHDT and CDR2 FYEKMQ (reference sequence). This CDR3 has 17 residues. Between the trimmed V and J ends, which lost 1 base and 0 bases, there was a span of 13 bases. The CDR3 spells CASSLDGGLIAKNIQYF. As DNA, the CDR3 is TGTGCCAGCAGCTTAGATGGGGGCCTAATAGCCAAAAACATTCAGTACTTC. The full variable domain, its missing parts supplied by reference TRBV13 and TRBJ2-4, is AAGVIQSPRHLIKEKRETATLKCYPIPRHDTVYWYQQGPGQDPQFLISFYEKMQSDKGSIPDRFSAQQFSDYHSELNMSSLELGDSALYFCASSLDGGLIAKNIQYFGAGTRLSVL.